One sample yielded the 10 T cell receptor beta chains listed below, sequenced in a study of control samples from healthy donors and cancer patients. Produced via immunoSEQ multiplex PCR; TCRdb's table is partial and in-frame only. Altogether tens of thousands of clones are present, 85% to 95% being singletons, with the ten largest covering about 0.8%. Sequencing was done on a sample of PBMCs. The origin of the receptors is a man aged 25 to 40 with colorectal cancer.

The V call is TRBV6-2 or TRBV6-3, the J call TRBJ2-7; TRBD2 aligns across 12 bases. Germline V gene lookup returns CDR1 MNHEY and CDR2 SVGEGT. The CDR3 consists of 18 residues. V was pared by 1 base and J by 2 bases, with 9 bases of the junction left unmatched. CDR3 coding DNA: TGTGCCAGCAGTTACTTCCCCCCCTCTAGCGGGGGGGCCTACGAGCAGTACTTC. Its translation: CASSYFPPSSGGAYEQYF.

The CDR3 is CASSYSGTGFYEQYF. CDR3 nucleotide sequence: TGTGCCAGCAGTTACTCTGGGACAGGGTTCTACGAGCAGTACTTC. The chain joins TRBV6-5 to TRBJ2-7, with 9 bases that match TRBD1. CDR3 size: 15 residues. Losses at the gene ends were 0 bases for V and 3 bases for J; bases not matched to a gene: 3. Germline loops: CDR1 MNHEY, CDR2 SVGAGI.

This chain's CDR3 is CASRGVGGQDTQYF. For the CDR3, the DNA is TGCGCCAGCAGGGGGGTAGGGGGCCAAGATACGCAGTATTTT. The chain links TRBV5-1 to TRBJ2-3; 7 positions match TRBD1. This CDR3 comprises 14 residues. Losses at the gene ends were 5 bases for V and 5 bases for J; bases not matched to a gene: 8. Germline-derived CDR1 and CDR2 are SGHRS and YFSETQ.

V and J are TRBV6-5 and TRBJ1-2; D is ambiguous. V was shortened by 7 bases and J by 6 bases, with 15 bases between the two germline ends. There are 13 residues in the CDR3. The germline gives CDR1 MNHEY, CDR2 SVGAGI. The CDR3 reads CASTHGVGNGYTF. Written as DNA, the CDR3 is TGTGCCAGCACCCACGGGGTTGGAAATGGCTACACCTTC.

The CDR3 DNA sequence: TGTGCCAGCAGCGACCCGAGGGGGGGTGAGACCCAGTACTTC. It codes for CASSDPRGGETQYF. The chain couples TRBV9 to TRBJ2-5; D might be TRBD2 (7 bases). V was clipped by 3 bases and J by 5 bases, with 14 bases between them. The CDR3 is 14 amino acids. CDR1 is SGDLS, CDR2 YYNGEE, per germline.

V and J are TRBV9 and TRBJ1-2; D is perhaps TRBD1 (6 bases). The CDR3 is made up of 14 amino acids. V dropped 0 bases and J dropped 0 bases, with 6 bases sitting between them. Germline CDR1 and CDR2: SGDLS and YYNGEE. CDR3 region: CASSVGTANYGYTF. The CDR3 nucleotides are TGTGCCAGCAGCGTAGGGACAGCTAACTATGGCTACACCTTC.

This chain joins TRBV7-2 and TRBJ2-7; D is unclear. Per germline, CDR1 SGHTA and CDR2 FQGNSA. The CDR3 contains 13 residues. Trimming pared 0 bases from V and 3 bases from J, leaving 6 bases between. The CDR3 DNA sequence: TGTGCCAGCAGCTTAGCGCAGGTCTACGAGCAGTACTTC. This translates into CASSLAQVYEQYF.

The chain is built from TRBV5-4 and TRBJ1-1; D is unclear. The germline gives CDR1 SGHNT, CDR2 YYREEE (reference sequence). V lost 3 bases to trimming and J lost 0 bases, with 9 bases between them. This CDR3 is 14 amino acids long. CDR3: CASSSLTVNTEAFF. The CDR3 coding sequence is TGTGCCAGCAGCTCCTTAACGGTGAACACTGAAGCTTTCTTT.

This clone was seen a single time. CDR3: CASSGQGAEAFF. The CDR3 coding sequence is TGTGCCAGCAGCGGACAGGGGGCTGAAGCTTTCTTT. V is TRBV5-4 and J is TRBJ1-1; the match to TRBD1 covers 10 bases. Trimming cost V 4 bases and J 6 bases; bases outside gene matches: 0. This CDR3 is built from 12 residues. Per the germline V gene, CDR1 is SGHNT and CDR2 is YYREEE (reference sequence). The full variable domain, rest sourced from reference TRBV5-4 and TRBJ1-1, is ETGVTQSPTHLIKTRGQQVTLRCSSQSGHNTVSWYQQALGQGPQFIFQYYREEENGRGNFPPRFSGLQFPNYSSELNVNALELDDSALYLCASSGQGAEAFFGQGTRLTVV.

The rearrangement uses TRBV7-2 and TRBJ2-1; no firm D call. V lost 1 base and J lost 7, with 17 bases in between. Looked up from germline, CDR1 is SGHTA and CDR2 is FQGNSA. This CDR3 has 16 residues. The CDR3 nucleotides read TGTGCCAGCAGCTTAGGAGGCGACCTAACTTTTAATGAGCAGTTCTTC. Amino acid sequence: CASSLGGDLTFNEQFF.